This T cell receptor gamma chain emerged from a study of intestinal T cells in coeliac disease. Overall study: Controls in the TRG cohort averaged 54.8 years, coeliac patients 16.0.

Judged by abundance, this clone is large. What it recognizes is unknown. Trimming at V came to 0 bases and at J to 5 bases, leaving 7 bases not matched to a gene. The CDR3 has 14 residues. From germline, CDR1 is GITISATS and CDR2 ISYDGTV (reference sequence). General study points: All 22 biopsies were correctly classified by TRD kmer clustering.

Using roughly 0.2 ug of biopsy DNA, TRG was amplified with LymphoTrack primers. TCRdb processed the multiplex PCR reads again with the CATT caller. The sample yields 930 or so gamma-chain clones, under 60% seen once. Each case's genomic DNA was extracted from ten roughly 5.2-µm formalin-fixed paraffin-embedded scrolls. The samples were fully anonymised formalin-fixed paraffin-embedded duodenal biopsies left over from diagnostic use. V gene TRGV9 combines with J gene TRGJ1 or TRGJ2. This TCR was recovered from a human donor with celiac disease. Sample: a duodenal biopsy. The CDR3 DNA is TGTGCCTTGTGGGAGGTGCTGGGAGATTATAAGAAACTCTTT. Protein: CALWEVLGDYKKLF.